A selection of T cell receptor beta chains follows, all from one sample in a study of blood T cell repertoires in COVID-19. Sequencing used immunoSEQ multiplex PCR; TCRdb keeps in-frame clones, though not all of them. The repertoire has 40,000 to 50,000 clones, over 60% of them found once; the top ten carry approximately 30%. The sample comprised peripheral blood. All receptors derive from a woman in her 70s with acute or convalescent COVID-19. The CDR3 runs from the conserved cysteine through the conserved F or W. Fields, in order: CDR3 DNA, CDR3 protein, clone size, D gene, J gene, V gene. D genes are given only for firm matches. For some rows the clone size is stated as once, few or many, or as a class when expanded; others skip it.

TGTGCCAGCAGTGGCGGGGAAGGATTAGGGGAAAAACTGTTTTTT | CASSGGEGLGEKLFF | . | . | TRBJ1-4 | TRBV28
TGTGCCAGCAGTTCCCCTGGGGCGTCCCCCTACGAGCAGTACTTC | CASSSPGASPYEQYF | few | . | TRBJ2-7 | TRBV28
TGTGCCAGCAGTTTATCTAGCGGGAGCTACGAGCAGTACTTC | CASSLSSGSYEQYF | . | TRBD2 | TRBJ2-7 | TRBV27
TGCGCCAGCAGCTTGGATACAGCCTCCTACAATGAGCAGTTCTTC | CASSLDTASYNEQFF | . | . | TRBJ2-1 | TRBV5-1
TGTGCCAGCAGTTGGGGACAGGGATCCTATGGCTACACCTTC | CASSWGQGSYGYTF | . | TRBD1 | TRBJ1-2 | TRBV6-1
TGTGCCAGCAGGGATGGAGCGCATAGCAATCAGCCCCAGCATTTT | CASRDGAHSNQPQHF | . | . | TRBJ1-5 | TRBV6-6
TGTGCCAGCAGTTACGAGCGGGGGCGAGCTAAAAATCAGCCCCAGCATTTT | CASSYERGRAKNQPQHF | . | . | TRBJ1-5 | TRBV6-2/TRBV6-3
TGTGCCTGGACCGCCCGGGGGGTGAGGACCTATAATTCACCCCTCCACTTT | CAWTARGVRTYNSPLHF | . | . | TRBJ1-6 | TRBV30
TGTGCCATCAGAAAATTAGCGGGAGGGCCAAGCGGGGAGCTGTTTTTT | CAIRKLAGGPSGELFF | . | TRBD2 | TRBJ2-2 | TRBV10-3
TGTGCCAGCAGCTTAATCCCAGGGAGGGCAGGGCAGCCCCAGCATTTT | CASSLIPGRAGQPQHF | . | . | TRBJ1-5 | TRBV7-2
TGTGCCAGTAGTACCGGGTTGAATTCACCCCTCCACTTT | CASSTGLNSPLHF | . | . | TRBJ1-6 | TRBV19
TGTGCCAGCAGCTATCCCCCCCAGTACGAGCAGTACTTC | CASSYPPQYEQYF | . | . | TRBJ2-7 | TRBV7-8
TGTGCCACCCAAGGCGGCACAGGACCCTCCTACGAGCAGTACTTC | CATQGGTGPSYEQYF | . | . | TRBJ2-7 | TRBV24-1
TGTGCCAGTAGTATATCGGTCACTGAAGCTTTCTTT | CASSISVTEAFF | few | . | TRBJ1-1 | TRBV19
TGCAGTGCTAGTGGTCGAGGGCTGGTGGGGGAGCAGTACTTC | CSASGRGLVGEQYF | . | . | TRBJ2-7 | TRBV20-1
TGTGCCAGCAGCGTAACTAGCGGGAAGGCAGATACGCAGTATTTT | CASSVTSGKADTQYF | . | TRBD2 | TRBJ2-3 | TRBV7-3
TGCGCCAGCAGCCCACAGGCTTACTCTGGAAACACCATATATTTT | CASSPQAYSGNTIYF | . | . | TRBJ1-3 | TRBV4-3
TGTGCCAGCTCACTCAGGGGGTCCGGGGAGAATAATTCACCCCTCCACTTT | CASSLRGSGENNSPLHF | few | TRBD1 | TRBJ1-6 | TRBV18
TGTGCCAGCAGTGAAGTTACAGGGGCGAATCAGCCCCAGCATTTT | CASSEVTGANQPQHF | . | TRBD1 | TRBJ1-5 | TRBV6-1
TGTGCCAGCAGCGTGGGCAGGGCCGCCGGGGAGCTGTTTTTT | CASSVGRAAGELFF | . | . | TRBJ2-2 | TRBV9
TGCGCCAGCAGCCAGTCCGTGTCAGATCCTGCCTATGGCTACACCTTC | CASSQSVSDPAYGYTF | . | . | TRBJ1-2 | TRBV4-3
TGTGCCAGCAGCTTGGGACGGGAGGGCTATGGCTACACCTTC | CASSLGREGYGYTF | . | . | TRBJ1-2 | TRBV7-2
TGTGCCACCAGCAGAGATTTATACGGGACAAACTATGGCTACACCTTC | CATSRDLYGTNYGYTF | . | . | TRBJ1-2 | TRBV15
TGTGCCAGCAGGGGGATCGGGATGAACACTGAAGCTTTCTTT | CASRGIGMNTEAFF | . | . | TRBJ1-1 | TRBV6-5
TGTGCCTGGAGCTTTTCTACGGGGGAGCTGTTTTTT | CAWSFSTGELFF | . | . | TRBJ2-2 | TRBV30
TGTGCCAGCAGCTTGGACAGTGAAGCTTTCTTT | CASSLDSEAFF | few | . | TRBJ1-1 | TRBV11-2
TGTGCCAGCACTAGACTAGCGGAATCCTACGAGCAGTACTTC | CASTRLAESYEQYF | few | TRBD2 | TRBJ2-7 | TRBV6-5
TGTGCCACCAGTGATTTAGCGGGGGGGATCAGTTACAATGAGCAGTTCTTC | CATSDLAGGISYNEQFF | . | TRBD2 | TRBJ2-1 | TRBV24-1
TGTGCCAGTAGTATAGGCCCGGGACAGGGCTTGCCTAACACTGAAGCTTTCTTT | CASSIGPGQGLPNTEAFF | . | TRBD1 | TRBJ1-1 | TRBV19
TGTGCCAGCAAGGGACAGGGGCCGGATGTTCCCACAGATACGCAGTATTTT | CASKGQGPDVPTDTQYF | . | TRBD1 | TRBJ2-3 | TRBV5-4
TGTGCCAGCAGTGACCGGGGACAGGGCGAGACCCAGTACTTC | CASSDRGQGETQYF | few | TRBD1 | TRBJ2-5 | TRBV25-1
TGTGCCAGCAGGGGACAGAATAGCAATCAGCCCCAGCATTTT | CASRGQNSNQPQHF | . | TRBD1 | TRBJ1-5 | TRBV6-5
TGCAGTGCTAGTGTTGGGCTAGCGGGAGACGCAGATACGCAGTATTTT | CSASVGLAGDADTQYF | . | TRBD2 | TRBJ2-3 | TRBV20-1
TGTGCCTGGAGTAGACTAGCGAACACCGGGGAGCTGTTTTTT | CAWSRLANTGELFF | . | . | TRBJ2-2 | TRBV30
TGTGCCAGCAGCCCCGACTCCGGGGAGCTGTTTTTT | CASSPDSGELFF | . | . | TRBJ2-2 | TRBV28
TGTGCCAGCAGCTGGCGACAGCAATCTGGAAACACCATATATTTT | CASSWRQQSGNTIYF | . | . | TRBJ1-3 | TRBV7-2